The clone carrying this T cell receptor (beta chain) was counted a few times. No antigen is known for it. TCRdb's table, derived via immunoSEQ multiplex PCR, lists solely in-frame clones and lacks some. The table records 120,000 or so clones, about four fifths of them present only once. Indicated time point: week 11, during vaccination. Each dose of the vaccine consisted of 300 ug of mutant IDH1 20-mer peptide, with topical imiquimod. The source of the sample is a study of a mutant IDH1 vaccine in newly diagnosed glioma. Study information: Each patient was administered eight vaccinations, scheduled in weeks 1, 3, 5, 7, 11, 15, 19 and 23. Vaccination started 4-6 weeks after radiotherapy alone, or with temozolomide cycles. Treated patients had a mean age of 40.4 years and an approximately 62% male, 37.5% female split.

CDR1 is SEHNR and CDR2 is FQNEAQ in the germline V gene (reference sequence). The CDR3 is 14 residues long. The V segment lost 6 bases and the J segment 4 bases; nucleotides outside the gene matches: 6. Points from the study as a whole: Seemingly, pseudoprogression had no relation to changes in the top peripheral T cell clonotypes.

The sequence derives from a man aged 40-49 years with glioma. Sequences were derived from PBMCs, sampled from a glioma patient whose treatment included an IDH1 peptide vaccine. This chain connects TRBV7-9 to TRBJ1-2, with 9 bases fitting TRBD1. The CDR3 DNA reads TGTGCCAGCAGTTTACAGGGGGCGGGCTATGGCTACACCTTC. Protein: CASSLQGAGYGYTF.